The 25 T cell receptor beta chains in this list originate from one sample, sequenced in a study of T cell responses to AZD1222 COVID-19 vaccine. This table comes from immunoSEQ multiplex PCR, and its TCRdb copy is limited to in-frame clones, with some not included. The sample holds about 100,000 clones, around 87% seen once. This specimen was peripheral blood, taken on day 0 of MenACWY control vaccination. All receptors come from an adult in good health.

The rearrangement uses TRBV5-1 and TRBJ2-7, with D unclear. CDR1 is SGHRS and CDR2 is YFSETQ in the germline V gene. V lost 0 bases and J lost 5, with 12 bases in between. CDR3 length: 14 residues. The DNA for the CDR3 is TGCGCCAGCAGCTTGGGATTGAGTGTCAACGAGCAGTACTTC. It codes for CASSLGLSVNEQYF.

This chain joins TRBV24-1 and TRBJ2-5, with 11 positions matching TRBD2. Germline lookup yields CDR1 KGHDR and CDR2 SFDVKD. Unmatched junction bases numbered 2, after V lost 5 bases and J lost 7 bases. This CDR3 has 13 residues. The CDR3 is CATSVAGGATQYF. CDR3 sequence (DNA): TGTGCCACCAGTGTAGCGGGGGGGGCGACCCAGTACTTC.

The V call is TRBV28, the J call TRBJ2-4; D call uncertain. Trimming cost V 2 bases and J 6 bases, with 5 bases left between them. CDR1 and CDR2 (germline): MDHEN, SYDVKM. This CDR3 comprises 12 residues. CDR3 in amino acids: CASSLQINIQYF. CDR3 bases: TGTGCCAGCAGTTTACAGATAAACATTCAGTACTTC.

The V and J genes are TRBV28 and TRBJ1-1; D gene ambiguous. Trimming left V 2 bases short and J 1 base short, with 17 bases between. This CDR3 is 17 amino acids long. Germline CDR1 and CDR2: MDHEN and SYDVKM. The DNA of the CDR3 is TGTGCCAGCAGTTTACAGGAGAGGTCCGACCCGAACACTGAAGCTTTCTTT. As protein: CASSLQERSDPNTEAFF.

The CDR3 bases are TGTGCCAGCTCACCGTCTGGGGGAGAGACTGAAGCTTTCTTT. Its translation: CASSPSGGETEAFF. The chain uses TRBV18 and TRBJ1-1, with a tentative D call TRBD1 (5 bases). Germline CDR1 is KGHSH and CDR2 is LQKENI. Trimming shortened V by 3 bases and J by 5 bases, and 13 bases separated the two germline ends. CDR3 length equals 14 residues.

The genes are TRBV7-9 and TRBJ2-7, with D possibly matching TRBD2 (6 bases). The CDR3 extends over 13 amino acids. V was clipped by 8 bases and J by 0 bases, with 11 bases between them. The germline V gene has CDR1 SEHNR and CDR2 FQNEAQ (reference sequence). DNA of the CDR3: TGTGCCAGCCGGGACTCGGGCTCCTACGAGCAGTACTTC. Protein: CASRDSGSYEQYF.

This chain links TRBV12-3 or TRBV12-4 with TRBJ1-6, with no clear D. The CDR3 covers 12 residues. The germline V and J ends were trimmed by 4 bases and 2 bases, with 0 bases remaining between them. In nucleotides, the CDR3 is TGTGCCAGCAGTTCCTATAATTCACCCCTCCACTTT. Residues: CASSSYNSPLHF.

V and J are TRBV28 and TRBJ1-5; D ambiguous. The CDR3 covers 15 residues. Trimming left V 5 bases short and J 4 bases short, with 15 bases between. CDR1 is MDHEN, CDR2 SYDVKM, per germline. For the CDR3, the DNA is TGTGCCAGCAGTACCTCGCGCGTAGGGAATCAGCCCCAGCATTTT. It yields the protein CASSTSRVGNQPQHF.

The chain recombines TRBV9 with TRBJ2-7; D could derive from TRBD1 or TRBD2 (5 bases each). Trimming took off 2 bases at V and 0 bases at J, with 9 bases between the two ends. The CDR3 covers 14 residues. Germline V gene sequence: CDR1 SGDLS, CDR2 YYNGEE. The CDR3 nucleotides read TGTGCCAGCAGCGTGGGGACGGACTCCTACGAGCAGTACTTC. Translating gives CASSVGTDSYEQYF.

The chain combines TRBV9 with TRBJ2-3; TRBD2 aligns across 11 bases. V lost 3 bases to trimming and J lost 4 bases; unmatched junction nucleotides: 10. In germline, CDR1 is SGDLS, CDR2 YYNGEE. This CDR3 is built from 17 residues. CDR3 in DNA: TGTGCCAGCAGCGACGGACGTAGCGGGAGGGTCTCAGATACGCAGTATTTT. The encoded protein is CASSDGRSGRVSDTQYF. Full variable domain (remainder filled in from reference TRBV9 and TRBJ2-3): DSGVTQTPKHLITATGQRVTLRCSPRSGDLSVYWYQQSLDQGLQFLIQYYNGEERAKGNILERFSAQQFPDLHSELNLSSLELGDSALYFCASSDGRSGRVSDTQYFGPGTRLTVL.

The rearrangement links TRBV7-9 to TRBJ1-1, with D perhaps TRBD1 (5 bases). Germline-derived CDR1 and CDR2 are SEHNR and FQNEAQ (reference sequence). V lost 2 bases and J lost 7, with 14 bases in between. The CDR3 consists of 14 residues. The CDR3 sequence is CASSLSPGSLEAFF. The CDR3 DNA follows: TGTGCCAGCAGCTTATCTCCAGGGAGTCTTGAAGCTTTCTTT.

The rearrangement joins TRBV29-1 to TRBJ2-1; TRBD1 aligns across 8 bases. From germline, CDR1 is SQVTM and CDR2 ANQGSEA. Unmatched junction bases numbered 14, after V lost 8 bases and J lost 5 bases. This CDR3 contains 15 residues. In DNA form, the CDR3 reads TGCAGCCAGATTGACGGGACAGGACCTGACAATGAGCAGTTCTTC. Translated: CSQIDGTGPDNEQFF.

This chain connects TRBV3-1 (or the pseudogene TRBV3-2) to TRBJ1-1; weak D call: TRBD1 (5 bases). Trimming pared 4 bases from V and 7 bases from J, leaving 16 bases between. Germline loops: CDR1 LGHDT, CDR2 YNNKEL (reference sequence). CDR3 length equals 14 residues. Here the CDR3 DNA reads TGTGCCAGCAGCCTGTCGGGGACGCAGAATGAAGCTTTCTTT. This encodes CASSLSGTQNEAFF.

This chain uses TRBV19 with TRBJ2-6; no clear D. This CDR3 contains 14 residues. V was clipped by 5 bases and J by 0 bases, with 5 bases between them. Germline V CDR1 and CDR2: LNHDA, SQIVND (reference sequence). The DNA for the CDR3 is TGTGCCAGTAGTTCCGGCTCTGGGGCCAACGTCCTGACTTTC. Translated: CASSSGSGANVLTF.

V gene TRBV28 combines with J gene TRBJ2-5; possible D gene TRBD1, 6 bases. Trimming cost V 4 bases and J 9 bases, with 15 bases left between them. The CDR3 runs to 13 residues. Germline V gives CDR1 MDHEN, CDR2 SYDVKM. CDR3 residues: CASSSQGFRAQYF. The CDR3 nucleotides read TGTGCCAGCAGTTCACAGGGCTTTAGGGCCCAGTACTTC.

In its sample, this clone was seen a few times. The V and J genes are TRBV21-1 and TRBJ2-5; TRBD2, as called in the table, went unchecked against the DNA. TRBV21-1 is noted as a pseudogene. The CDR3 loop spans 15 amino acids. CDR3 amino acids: CASSNRGGGFGTQYF. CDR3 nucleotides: TGTGCCAGCAGCAATCGCGGGGGAGGTTTCGGGACCCAGTACTTC.

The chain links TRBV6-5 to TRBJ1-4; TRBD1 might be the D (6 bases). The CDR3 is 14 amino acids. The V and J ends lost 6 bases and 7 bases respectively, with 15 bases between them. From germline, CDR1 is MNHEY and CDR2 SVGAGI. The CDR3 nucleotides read TGTGCCAGCAGAACAGGGTCGTCGGTTGAAAAACTGTTTTTT. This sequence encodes CASRTGSSVEKLFF.

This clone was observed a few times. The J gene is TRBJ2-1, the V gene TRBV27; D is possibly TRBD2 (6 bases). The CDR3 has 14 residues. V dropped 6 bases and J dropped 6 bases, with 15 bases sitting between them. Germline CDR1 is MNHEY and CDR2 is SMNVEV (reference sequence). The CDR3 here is CASSSGGDRNEQFF. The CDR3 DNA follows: TGTGCCAGCAGCTCAGGCGGGGACCGCAATGAGCAGTTCTTC.

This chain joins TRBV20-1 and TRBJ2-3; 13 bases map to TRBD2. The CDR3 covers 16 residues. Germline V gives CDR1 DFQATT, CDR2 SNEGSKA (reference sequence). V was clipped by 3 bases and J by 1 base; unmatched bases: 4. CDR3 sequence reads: CSASGLAGAGTDTQYF. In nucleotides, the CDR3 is TGCAGTGCTAGTGGACTAGCGGGAGCGGGCACAGATACGCAGTATTTT.

The CDR3 nucleotides are TGTGCCAGCAGTCACGGCGTACGGGACACTGAAGCTTTCTTT. It encodes CASSHGVRDTEAFF. This rearrangement joins TRBV2 to TRBJ1-1; D is ambiguous. Trimming took off 5 bases at V and 3 bases at J, with 13 bases between the two ends. The CDR3 runs 14 residues. Germline V gene data show CDR1 as SNHLY and CDR2 as FYNNEI.

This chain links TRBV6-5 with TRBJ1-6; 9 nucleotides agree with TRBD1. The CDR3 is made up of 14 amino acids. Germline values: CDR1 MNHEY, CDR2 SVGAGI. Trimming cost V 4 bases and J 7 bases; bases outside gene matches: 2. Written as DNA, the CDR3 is TGTGCCAGCAGTTTACAGGGGGCAAATTCACCCCTCCACTTT. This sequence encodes CASSLQGANSPLHF.

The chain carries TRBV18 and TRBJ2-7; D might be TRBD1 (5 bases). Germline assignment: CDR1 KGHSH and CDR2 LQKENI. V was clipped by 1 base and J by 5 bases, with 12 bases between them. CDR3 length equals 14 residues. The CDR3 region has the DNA TGTGCCAGCTCACCACAGGGGCTGGGCGACGAGCAGTACTTC. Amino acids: CASSPQGLGDEQYF.

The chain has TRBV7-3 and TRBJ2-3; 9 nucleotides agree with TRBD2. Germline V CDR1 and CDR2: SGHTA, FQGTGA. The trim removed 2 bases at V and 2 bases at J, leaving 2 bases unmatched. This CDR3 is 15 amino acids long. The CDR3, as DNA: TGTGCCAGCAGCTTACGCGGGGGGGCCACAGATACGCAGTATTTT. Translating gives CASSLRGGATDTQYF.

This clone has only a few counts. The CDR3 sequence is CASRTDRGRTEAFF. The CDR3 DNA is TGCGCCAGCAGAACAGACAGGGGGCGTACTGAAGCTTTCTTT. The chain links TRBV5-1 to TRBJ1-1, with 10 nucleotides matching TRBD1. The ends lost 5 bases at V and 5 bases at J; junction bases unmatched: 6. There are 14 residues in the CDR3. Germline CDR1 is SGHRS and CDR2 is YFSETQ.

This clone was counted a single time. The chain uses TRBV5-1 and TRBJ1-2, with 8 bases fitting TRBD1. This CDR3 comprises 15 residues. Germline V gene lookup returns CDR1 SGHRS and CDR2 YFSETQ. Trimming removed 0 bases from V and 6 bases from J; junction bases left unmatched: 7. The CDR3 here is CASSLAGGQGDGYTF. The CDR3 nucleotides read TGCGCCAGCAGCTTGGCCGGCGGACAGGGAGATGGCTACACCTTC.